Below, 10 T cell receptor beta chains from the same sample are listed, as sequenced in a study of immune evolution from preneoplasia to lung adenocarcinoma. Assay: immunoSEQ multiplex PCR; the TCRdb copy retains only in-frame clones and omits some. The data contain some 9,900 clones, more than 75% of them singletons. Sequencing used FFPE minimally invasive lung adenocarcinoma tissue. Receptors were obtained from a person in their 70s with lung adenocarcinoma.

CDR3 nucleotide sequence: TGTGCCACCTACCGGGACAGTAATACTGAAGCTTTCTTT. Translated, it gives CATYRDSNTEAFF. The V gene is TRBV28, the J gene TRBJ1-1; 7 nucleotides line up with TRBD1. The CDR3 sequence is 13 residues long. CDR1 is MDHEN, CDR2 SYDVKM, per germline. Trimming at V came to 10 bases and at J to 5 bases, leaving 10 bases not matched to a gene. The variable domain in full, completed from reference TRBV28 and TRBJ1-1, reads DVKVTQSSRYLVKRTGEKVFLECVQDMDHENMFWYRQDPGLGLRLIYFSYDVKMKEKGDIPEGYSVSREKKERFSLILESASTNQTSMYLCATYRDSNTEAFFGQGTRLTVV.

The chain combines TRBV2 with TRBJ2-2; tentatively, D is TRBD2 (5 bases). Between the trimmed V and J ends, which lost 4 bases and 1 base, there was a span of 10 bases. The CDR3 totals 15 residues. The germline CDR1 and CDR2 sequences are SNHLY and FYNNEI. CDR3 sequence (DNA): TGTGCCAGCAGTGGAACAGCGGTGAACACCGGGGAGCTGTTTTTT. Translating it yields CASSGTAVNTGELFF.

This clone was seen once. The chain recombines TRBV5-1 with TRBJ1-2; D is unresolved. The CDR3 loop spans 15 amino acids. From germline, CDR1 is SGHRS and CDR2 YFSETQ. V was pared by 4 bases and J by 0 bases, with 13 bases between. CDR3: CASSTMDGANYGYTF. The CDR3 bases are TGCGCCAGCAGCACTATGGACGGAGCTAACTATGGCTACACCTTC.

This clone was recorded a few times. This chain joins TRBV10-1 and TRBJ1-3; D is ambiguous. This CDR3 is built from 14 residues. V dropped 3 bases and J dropped 0 bases, with 6 bases sitting between them. Germline CDR1 WNHNN, CDR2 SYGVQD (reference sequence). CDR3 protein: CASSDGISGNTIYF. DNA for the CDR3: TGCGCCAGCAGTGACGGGATCTCTGGAAACACCATATATTTT.

V is TRBV5-1 and J is TRBJ1-2; a weak D match, TRBD1 (5 bases). Germline loops: CDR1 SGHRS, CDR2 YFSETQ. The CDR3 is made up of 11 amino acids. Trimming took off 4 bases at V and 7 bases at J, with 8 bases between the two ends. The CDR3, as DNA: TGCGCCAGCAGCAACAGGTTTGGCTACACCTTC. Translating gives CASSNRFGYTF. Complete variable domain (other parts from reference TRBV5-1 and TRBJ1-2): KAGVTQTPRYLIKTRGQQVTLSCSPISGHRSVSWYQQTPGQGLQFLFEYFSETQRNKGNFPGRFSGRQFSNSRSEMNVSTLELGDSALYLCASSNRFGYTFGSGTRLTVV.

The rearrangement links TRBV19 to TRBJ1-1; D gene uncertain. This CDR3 has 16 residues. Trimming pared 6 bases from V and 1 base from J, leaving 18 bases between. The germline V gene encodes CDR1 LNHDA and CDR2 SQIVND (reference sequence). This chain's CDR3 is CASSPQRPGKNTEAFF. The CDR3 DNA reads TGTGCCAGTAGCCCTCAACGGCCAGGAAAGAACACTGAAGCTTTCTTT.

This clone was observed a single time. The V and J genes are TRBV30 and TRBJ1-1, with unresolved D. Trimming shortened V by 4 bases and J by 1 base, and 10 bases separated the two germline ends. The germline gives CDR1 GTSNPN, CDR2 SVGIG (reference sequence). This CDR3 is 13 amino acids long. The CDR3 coding sequence is TGTGCCTGGAATTACAGAAAGAACACTGAAGCTTTCTTT. This codes for CAWNYRKNTEAFF.

J is TRBJ1-2 and V is TRBV6-5; D is uncertain. The CDR3 runs to 13 residues. CDR1 and CDR2 from the germline V gene are MNHEY and SVGAGI. V lost 2 bases and J 5 bases, leaving 9 bases between the germline ends. CDR3 residues: CASSYVLGYGYTF. CDR3 nucleotide sequence: TGTGCCAGCAGTTACGTCCTAGGATATGGCTACACCTTC.

V and J are TRBV10-3 and TRBJ1-2; no reliable D call. Between the trimmed V and J ends, which lost 0 bases and 8 bases, there was a span of 4 bases. The germline gives CDR1 ENHRY, CDR2 SYGVKD. The CDR3 extends over 11 amino acids. The CDR3 DNA reads TGTGCCATCAGTGAGTCGCGAGGCTACACCTTC. Amino acids: CAISESRGYTF.

On this clone: Other DNA sequences from this sample encode an identical CDR3 as well. The chain combines TRBV7-2 with TRBJ2-7; TRBD2 matches 10 bases. J lost 5 bases, V lost 5 bases, and 9 bases had no gene match. Germline loops: CDR1 SGHTA, CDR2 FQGNSA. The CDR3 is 15 residues long. CDR3 DNA sequence: TGTGCCAGCAGCCAAGGCTCTAGCGGGAGTGACGAGCAGTACTTC. This encodes CASSQGSSGSDEQYF.